The 18 T cell receptor beta chains presented below share a single source sample, sequenced in a study of T cells after yellow fever vaccination. Each CDR3 protein gets one entry after TCRdb re-called the 5' RACE reads with MiXCR. The sample contains 150,000 or so distinct CDR3 sequences, almost 7% of which appear only once. This material consisted of CD4+ T cells sorted from PBMCs, taken more than 4 days after the first yellow fever vaccination. These receptors were obtained from a man between 18 and 35 years old who received the YFV17D yellow fever vaccine.

This clonotype was counted at least ten times. The chain recombines TRBV20-1 with TRBJ2-7, with a possible D match to TRBD2 (5 bases). The CDR3 consists of 16 residues. With 0 bases removed from V and 3 bases from J, the gap between germline ends came to 18 bases. Per germline, CDR1 DFQATT and CDR2 SNEGSKA (reference sequence). CDR3: CSARDGLRESIYEQYV. The CDR3 DNA is TGCAGTGCTAGAGATGGCCTTAGGGAGAGCATCTACGAGCAGTACGTC.

This clonotype was counted a few times. The chain joins TRBV20-1 to TRBJ1-1; TRBD1 aligns across 9 bases. The CDR3 has 13 amino acids. Germline trimming cut 6 bases from V and 0 bases from J; bases unmatched to any gene: 2. Germline V lookup: CDR1 DFQATT, CDR2 SNEGSKA (reference sequence). DNA of the CDR3: TGCAGTGCCCGACAGGGGGTGAACACTGAAGCTTTCTTT. Its protein is CSARQGVNTEAFF.

This clonotype was recorded at least ten times. In DNA, the CDR3 is TGCAGCGCCTCAAGGGGGACAGTCGTTAATGAGCAGTTCTTC. Its translation: CSASRGTVVNEQFF. The J gene is TRBJ2-1, the V gene TRBV29-1, with 7 positions matching TRBD1. CDR1 and CDR2 from the germline V gene are SQVTM and ANQGSEA. The CDR3 sequence is 14 residues long. V lost 7 bases to trimming and J lost 7 bases; unmatched junction nucleotides: 13.

This clonotype was seen at least ten times. V and J are TRBV4-1 and TRBJ2-1; TRBD1 aligns across 10 bases. Trimming cost V 4 bases and J 2 bases; bases outside gene matches: 2. CDR3 length: 15 amino acids. CDR1 MGHRA and CDR2 YSYEKL come from the germline V gene. The DNA of the CDR3 is TGCGCCAGCAGCCCGGGACAGGGGCCCTACAATGAGCAGTTCTTC. It translates to CASSPGQGPYNEQFF.

The chain combines TRBV12-3 or TRBV12-4 with TRBJ2-7; 9 nucleotides line up with TRBD2. Unmatched junction bases numbered 3, after V lost 3 bases and J lost 3 bases. The CDR3 is made up of 14 amino acids. CDR3 sequence (DNA): TGTGCCAGCAGTTTGGCTAGCGGGGACTACGAGCAGTACTTC. Its translation: CASSLASGDYEQYF.

There are many counts of this clonotype. This chain joins TRBV5-1 and TRBJ1-1; D is possibly TRBD1 (6 bases). The germline V gene has CDR1 SGHRS and CDR2 YFSETQ. The CDR3 loop spans 15 amino acids. The ends were cut back, 4 bases at V and 1 base at J, with 14 bases in the middle. The CDR3 is CASSRTEAWNTEAFF. DNA for the CDR3: TGCGCCAGCAGCCGGACAGAAGCATGGAACACTGAAGCTTTCTTT.

This clonotype has a count of ten or more. The chain has TRBV9 and TRBJ2-1; 7 bases line up with TRBD2. V shed 1 base and J 0 bases; nucleotides not matched to a gene: 7. The germline CDR1 and CDR2 sequences are SGDLS and YYNGEE. The CDR3 spans 17 residues. CDR3 in amino acids: CASSVSGGSRSYNEQFF. For the CDR3, the DNA is TGTGCCAGCAGCGTATCCGGGGGGAGCCGCTCCTACAATGAGCAGTTCTTC.

CDR3 DNA sequence: TGTGCCACCAGCAGAGATCGACTTTCCGGCGAGCAGTACTTC. Encoded protein: CATSRDRLSGEQYF. The V and J genes are TRBV15 and TRBJ2-7; D unresolved. The V and J ends lost 0 bases and 6 bases respectively, with 12 bases between them. Germline-derived CDR1 and CDR2 are LNHNV and YYDKDF (reference sequence). This CDR3 spans 14 amino acids.

This clonotype has at least ten counts. The chain recombines TRBV27 with TRBJ1-6, with TRBD1 as a possible D gene (5 bases). V was pared by 5 bases and J by 7 bases, with 15 bases between. The germline gives CDR1 MNHEY, CDR2 SMNVEV (reference sequence). This CDR3 is built from 15 residues. In DNA form, the CDR3 reads TGTGCCAGCAGTCACCGAAACGGGGGGAATTCACCCCTCCACTTT. Protein: CASSHRNGGNSPLHF.

This clonotype has a count of ten or more. This chain links TRBV28 with TRBJ2-2; no clear D gene. There are 14 residues in the CDR3. CDR1 is MDHEN, CDR2 SYDVKM, per germline. V lost 3 bases to trimming and J lost 3 bases, with 8 bases between them. The CDR3 coding sequence is TGTGCCAGCAGTTTCCGACTTTACACCGGGGAGCTGTTTTTT. It encodes CASSFRLYTGELFF. Using reference TRBV28 and TRBJ2-2 for the parts outside the CDR3, the full variable domain is DVKVTQSSRYLVKRTGEKVFLECVQDMDHENMFWYRQDPGLGLRLIYFSYDVKMKEKGDIPEGYSVSREKKERFSLILESASTNQTSMYLCASSFRLYTGELFFGEGSRLTVL.

The rearrangement joins TRBV14 to TRBJ1-2, with 11 bases lining up with TRBD1. Germline lookup yields CDR1 SGHDN and CDR2 FVKESK. The J segment lost 8 bases and the V segment lost 0 bases, leaving 14 bases of the junction unmatched. This CDR3 is built from 18 residues. CDR3 nucleotides: TGTGCCAGCAGCCAAGACCGGGACAGGGGGTTCGGGTATGGCGGCTACACCTTC. As protein: CASSQDRDRGFGYGGYTF.

The rearrangement links TRBV7-9 to TRBJ2-2; the D gene is possibly TRBD1 (6 bases). Germline V gene data show CDR1 as SEHNR and CDR2 as FQNEAQ (reference sequence). This CDR3 region has 13 residues. The V end was cut by 7 bases, the J end by 5 bases, with 11 bases between. CDR3 in amino acids: CASIEGGTGELFF. The CDR3 bases are TGTGCCAGCATCGAAGGGGGTACCGGGGAGCTGTTTTTT.

The chain uses TRBV4-3 and TRBJ2-7; D may correspond to TRBD1 or TRBD2 (6 bases each). The CDR3 runs to 19 residues. Trimming removed 0 bases at V and 3 bases at J, with 24 bases between. Per the germline V gene, CDR1 is LGHNA and CDR2 is YSLEER. In DNA form, the CDR3 reads TGCGCCAGCAGCCAAGATCGTTACGAGGGGGAAGCGGGTTTCTACGAGCAGTACTTC. Residues: CASSQDRYEGEAGFYEQYF.

This clonotype has a handful of counts. This rearrangement joins TRBV18 to TRBJ2-1; tentative D call: TRBD2 (7 bases). The CDR3 totals 15 residues. Trimming took off 8 bases at V and 5 bases at J, with 19 bases between the two ends. CDR1 is KGHSH, CDR2 LQKENI, per germline. The DNA of the CDR3 is TGTGCCAGCGCTGGGGCGGGGGCCGGCGACAATGAGCAGTTCTTC. Residues: CASAGAGAGDNEQFF.

This clonotype was counted a few times. This sequence joins TRBV20-1 and TRBJ2-7; TRBD2 agrees at 7 bases. CDR3 length equals 13 residues. Looked up from germline, CDR1 is DFQATT and CDR2 is SNEGSKA (reference sequence). V dropped 3 bases and J dropped 5; count of bases not matched to a gene: 7. CDR3 DNA: TGCAGTGCTAGGAATAGCGGGTTCCACGAGCAGTACTTC. This sequence encodes CSARNSGFHEQYF.

This clonotype was detected only a few times. This chain uses TRBV5-1 with TRBJ2-3; TRBD2 aligns across 9 bases. The CDR3 has 16 residues. Losses at the gene ends were 4 bases for V and 2 bases for J; bases not matched to a gene: 8. In germline, CDR1 is SGHRS, CDR2 YFSETQ. The CDR3 loop is CASSGLLAGDTDTQYF. CDR3 sequence (DNA): TGCGCCAGCAGCGGACTCTTAGCGGGAGACACAGATACGCAGTATTTT.

The chain is built from TRBV7-2 and TRBJ1-4; no clear D gene. The CDR3 runs to 13 residues. Trimming took off 5 bases at V and 8 bases at J, with 12 bases between the two ends. In germline, CDR1 is SGHTA, CDR2 FQGNSA. The CDR3 nucleotides are TGTGCCAGCAGCCGGGCCCTCCGGGAAAAACTGTTTTTT. The encoded protein is CASSRALREKLFF.

This clonotype was detected ten times or more. This chain joins TRBV6-5 and TRBJ1-4; weak D call: TRBD1 (5 bases). Trimming shortened V by 2 bases and J by 13 bases, and 17 bases separated the two germline ends. Germline CDR1 MNHEY, CDR2 SVGAGI. The CDR3 is 14 amino acids. The CDR3: CASSYAGPGRGLFF. The CDR3 DNA is TGTGCCAGCAGTTACGCGGGACCGGGAAGGGGACTGTTTTTT.